One and the same sample provided the 18 T cell receptor beta chains below, sequenced in a study of T cell responses to AZD1222 COVID-19 vaccine. Libraries were prepared by immunoSEQ multiplex PCR; TCRdb keeps only in-frame clonotypes and omits some of them. The data contain some 110,000 clones, more than 75% of them singletons. Sequenced here: peripheral blood, sampled on day 0 of AZD1222 vaccination. Source of these receptors: an adult in good health.

The gene calls are TRBV3-1 (or the pseudogene TRBV3-2) and TRBJ1-5, with D unresolved. The V end was cut by 3 bases, the J end by 8 bases, with 17 bases between. CDR1 and CDR2 from the germline V gene are LGHDT and YNNKEL (reference sequence). The CDR3 loop spans 15 amino acids. The CDR3 spells CASSQNRATGEPQHF. In DNA form, the CDR3 reads TGTGCCAGCAGCCAGAATAGGGCAACCGGAGAGCCCCAGCATTTT.

The chain links TRBV27 to TRBJ1-2, with D possibly matching TRBD1 (6 bases). In germline, CDR1 is MNHEY, CDR2 SMNVEV (reference sequence). This CDR3 is 16 amino acids long. V was pared by 2 bases and J by 7 bases, with 20 bases between. As DNA, the CDR3 is TGTGCCAGCAGTTTAAGTCGGACAGCTTCGTATCTTGGCTACACCTTC. It is translated as CASSLSRTASYLGYTF.

The chain combines TRBV25-1 with TRBJ1-4; D uncertain. CDR1 and CDR2 (germline): MGHDK, SYGVNS. The CDR3 is 15 amino acids. V shed 2 bases and J shed 0 bases, with 7 bases lying between them. CDR3 DNA sequence: TGTGCCAGCAGTGAAGCCCGAACAACTAATGAAAAACTGTTTTTT. Translation gives CASSEARTTNEKLFF.

V gene TRBV13 combines with J gene TRBJ2-5; 16 bases agree with TRBD2. CDR1 is PRHDT and CDR2 is FYEKMQ in the germline V gene (reference sequence). The V segment lost 5 bases and the J segment 5 bases; nucleotides outside the gene matches: 11. CDR3 size: 18 residues. The CDR3, as DNA: TGTGCCAGCAGCCCCCTGGGACTAGCGGGAGGGTGGAAGGAGACCCAGTACTTC. Translating gives CASSPLGLAGGWKETQYF.

V gene TRBV6-5 combines with J gene TRBJ2-7; 8 nucleotides align to TRBD2. V lost 6 bases and J lost 1; bases outside the gene matches: 8. This CDR3 comprises 15 residues. Germline V lookup: CDR1 MNHEY, CDR2 SVGAGI. For the CDR3, the DNA is TGTGCCAGCAGGAGAAGCGGGGGAGGGTCCTACGAGCAGTACTTC. Translating gives CASRRSGGGSYEQYF.

This chain joins TRBV19 and TRBJ2-7; D is ambiguous. The germline gives CDR1 LNHDA, CDR2 SQIVND (reference sequence). V lost 6 bases to trimming and J lost 6 bases, with 15 bases between them. The CDR3 is 13 residues long. CDR3 loop: CASSPFIGREQYF. The CDR3 DNA sequence: TGTGCCAGTAGCCCTTTTATAGGCCGCGAGCAGTACTTC.

The V gene is TRBV30, the J gene TRBJ1-3; 8 bases line up with TRBD1. Unmatched junction bases numbered 1, after V lost 1 base and J lost 5 bases. The germline CDR1 and CDR2 sequences are GTSNPN and SVGIG (reference sequence). This CDR3 contains 13 residues. CDR3 protein: CAWSGTGRNTIYF. CDR3 DNA sequence: TGTGCCTGGAGTGGGACAGGGAGAAACACCATATATTTT.

Here the CDR3 DNA reads TGTGCCAGCAGTGAAGTCGCAGGTTACACTGAAGCTTTCTTT. Its translation: CASSEVAGYTEAFF. V and J are TRBV6-1 and TRBJ1-1; no firm D call. CDR3 size: 14 residues. Germline assignment: CDR1 MNHNS and CDR2 SASEGT. V lost 1 base and J lost 3, with 9 bases in between.

The V and J genes are TRBV5-1 and TRBJ1-6; 7 positions agree with TRBD1. The CDR3 spans 16 residues. J lost 0 bases, V lost 1 base, and 1 base had no gene match. Looked up from germline, CDR1 is SGHRS and CDR2 is YFSETQ. CDR3 sequence reads: CASSLRDSSYNSPLHF. The CDR3 DNA reads as TGCGCCAGCAGCTTGCGGGACAGCTCCTATAATTCACCCCTCCACTTT. Supplemented by reference TRBV5-1 and TRBJ1-6, the full variable domain reads KAGVTQTPRYLIKTRGQQVTLSCSPISGHRSVSWYQQTPGQGLQFLFEYFSETQRNKGNFPGRFSGRQFSNSRSEMNVSTLELGDSALYLCASSLRDSSYNSPLHFGNGTRLTVT.

The chain couples TRBV28 to TRBJ2-7; either TRBD1 or TRBD2 may supply D (6 bases each). Germline values: CDR1 MDHEN, CDR2 SYDVKM. Trimming left V 7 bases short and J 6 bases short, with 19 bases between. This CDR3 spans 14 amino acids. CDR3 sequence (DNA): TGTGCCAGCACCCTGGGGGGCATTCGGGTCGAGCAGTACTTC. As protein: CASTLGGIRVEQYF.

The chain employs TRBV5-1 and TRBJ1-5; possible D gene TRBD1, 6 bases. Trimming took off 1 base at V and 3 bases at J, with 11 bases between the two ends. The CDR3 extends over 15 amino acids. The germline CDR1 and CDR2 sequences are SGHRS and YFSETQ. CDR3 sequence: CASSLRGVPNQPQHF. CDR3 sequence (DNA): TGCGCCAGCAGCTTGAGGGGGGTCCCCAATCAGCCCCAGCATTTT.

The chain joins TRBV7-3 to TRBJ2-4; D possibly corresponds to TRBD2 (5 bases). This CDR3 has 16 amino acids. Trimming took off 3 bases at V and 0 bases at J, with 12 bases between the two ends. From germline, CDR1 is SGHTA and CDR2 FQGTGA. The CDR3 protein is CASSLGPAVAKNIQYF. CDR3 in DNA: TGTGCCAGCAGCTTGGGTCCAGCGGTAGCCAAAAACATTCAGTACTTC.

J is TRBJ1-2 and V is TRBV2; 10 positions agree with TRBD1. This CDR3 spans 14 amino acids. CDR1 SNHLY and CDR2 FYNNEI come from the germline V gene. Losses at the gene ends were 2 bases for V and 8 bases for J; bases not matched to a gene: 5. CDR3 loop: CASSERGTGEGYTF. For the CDR3, the DNA is TGTGCCAGCAGTGAACGGGGGACAGGGGAGGGCTACACCTTC.

This chain's CDR3 is CASSIQVSYEQYF. In nucleotides, the CDR3 is TGTGCCAGCAGTATACAGGTATCCTACGAGCAGTACTTC. The rearrangement uses TRBV28 and TRBJ2-7; D may be TRBD1 (5 bases). Germline V gene sequence: CDR1 MDHEN, CDR2 SYDVKM. V lost 5 bases to trimming and J lost 1 base, with 9 bases between them. The CDR3 extends over 13 amino acids.

The table lists this clone with a count of one. The V gene is TRBV10-3, the J gene TRBJ1-5; D is undetermined. Trimming pared 0 bases from V and 6 bases from J, leaving 6 bases between. The CDR3 runs to 13 residues. Germline assignment: CDR1 ENHRY and CDR2 SYGVKD. The CDR3 loop reads CAISESVGQPQHF. Here the CDR3 DNA reads TGTGCCATCAGTGAGTCGGTTGGTCAGCCCCAGCATTTT.

CDR3 loop: CASTSERDKPYEQYF. CDR3 nucleotide sequence: TGTGCCAGCACATCGGAGAGGGATAAGCCCTACGAGCAGTACTTC. This chain joins TRBV13 and TRBJ2-7, with D perhaps TRBD2 (5 bases). Deletions cut 7 bases from V and 2 bases from J, with 18 bases between. This CDR3 contains 15 residues. Looked up from germline, CDR1 is PRHDT and CDR2 is FYEKMQ (reference sequence).

The gene calls are TRBV29-1 and TRBJ2-2, with TRBD1 matching over 9 bases. The trim removed 8 bases at V and 2 bases at J, leaving 9 bases unmatched. Germline V gene sequence: CDR1 SQVTM, CDR2 ANQGSEA. CDR3 length: 15 amino acids. The CDR3 bases are TGCAGCACTGCCGGACAGGGGAAAAACACCGGGGAGCTGTTTTTT. As protein: CSTAGQGKNTGELFF.

This rearrangement joins TRBV6-5 to TRBJ2-5; the D is unclear. Germline V gives CDR1 MNHEY, CDR2 SVGAGI. CDR3 length: 14 residues. The V end was cut by 1 base, the J end by 4 bases, with 10 bases between. CDR3 in amino acids: CASSYLSWPETQYF. The DNA of the CDR3 is TGTGCCAGCAGTTACTTAAGTTGGCCAGAGACCCAGTACTTC.